This TCR beta chain was retrieved from a study of cytomegalovirus exposure and HLA in healthy donors. In regard to this clone: Its antigen remains unknown.

Trimming stripped 4 bases from V and 2 bases from J, with 11 bases between. CDR3 length equals 15 residues. Germline CDR1 ENHRY, CDR2 SYGVKD. General study points: Later analysis showed most CMV-associated TCR beta chains appearing HLA-restricted. Diagnosis of cytomegalovirus status made by the classifier reportedly showed high specificity and sensitivity.

The PCR used 60 Vbeta and 13 Jbeta primers. Sequenced by immunoSEQ multiplex PCR; TCRdb stores in-frame clones only, minus some. The sample records 120,000 or so clones, 15% being singletons. Sequenced material: PBMCs. The TCR comes from a woman between 18 and 29 years old in good health and CMV-seronegative. V gene TRBV10-3 combines with J gene TRBJ2-2, with no clear D. CDR3 DNA sequence: TGTGCCATCAGTGTTCGGCAGGAAAACACCGGGGAGCTGTTTTTT. Translation: CAISVRQENTGELFF.